A few counts support the clone carrying this T cell receptor beta chain. Antigen specificity is unknown. The data are from a study of identical twins. In TCRdb, the 5' RACE reads were re-called with MiXCR into one record per CDR3 protein. Of around 480,000 distinct CDR3 sequences listed, 14% are singletons. Study conclusions and caveats: Clonotypes of the beta chain that were abundant in cord blood carried fewer insertions (memory repertoires showed none).

Germline assignment: CDR1 ENHRY and CDR2 SYGVKD. V was pared by 2 bases and J by 4 bases, with 12 bases between. This CDR3 spans 15 amino acids. The same data also went into a second study, on yellow fever vaccine responses in identical twins. That source reports: Reportedly, the T cell response mounted by twins to vaccine seemed partly convergent, partly personalized.

This clonotype was obtained from a woman younger than 35 in good health. The chain recombines TRBV10-3 with TRBJ2-1; perhaps TRBD1 as D (6 bases). Sequencing was performed on CD4+ T cells sorted from blood. For the CDR3, the DNA is TGTGCCATCAGTGAGCGGGACACGGAATACAATGAGCAGTTCTTC. It specifies CAISERDTEYNEQFF.